This T cell receptor (beta chain) was identified during a study of neurological immune-mediated disorders. Every sequencing run generated in excess of 160 million TCR-beta sequences. These sequences covered 15-18 subjects. One entry per CDR3 protein results from TCRdb running MiXCR on the 5' RACE reads. The table lists about 44,000 distinct CDR3 sequences, 20% to 25% of them singletons. This clonotype was counted ten times or more. CDR1 and CDR2 from the germline V gene are SGHTA and FQGNSA. V trimming: 7 bases; J trimming: 2 bases; junction bases outside the gene matches: 4. CDR3 length equals 14 residues. Noted time point: technical triplicate 3.

The origin of this receptor is a man aged 55 to 70 with HTLV-1-associated myelopathy (HAM/TSP). The sample consisted of PBMCs. This chain joins TRBV7-2 and TRBJ2-3; 9 nucleotides agree with TRBD2. This CDR3 reads CASKLAGATDTQYF. The CDR3 nucleotides are TGTGCCAGCAAGTTAGCGGGAGCCACAGATACGCAGTATTTT.